What follows are 23 T cell receptor beta chains derived from one specimen sequenced in a study of blood T cells in healthy people across ages. Primed by a sample-barcoded 5' primer and a J-beta primer mix, a second PCR proceeded for 7 to 11 cycles. MiXCR, applied by TCRdb to the 5' RACE reads, yields one record per CDR3 protein. The data contain about 1.6 million distinct CDR3 sequences, roughly 32% of them singletons. Source material: blood. These receptors were taken from a young woman in good health.

The table lists this clonotype with many counts. The rearrangement joins TRBV29-1 to TRBJ2-7; the match to TRBD2 covers 7 bases. CDR3 size: 14 residues. V was pared by 4 bases and J by 6 bases, with 12 bases of the junction left unmatched. Germline CDR1 SQVTM, CDR2 ANQGSEA. CDR3: CSVAPWRESGEQYF. CDR3 DNA: TGCAGCGTTGCCCCCTGGCGGGAGTCGGGCGAGCAGTACTTC.

This sequence joins TRBV9 and TRBJ1-2; 10 positions agree with TRBD1. CDR3 length: 15 amino acids. The V gene's germline CDR1 is SGDLS and CDR2 YYNGEE. Losses at the gene ends were 0 bases for V and 7 bases for J; bases not matched to a gene: 6. CDR3 nucleotides: TGTGCCAGCAGCGTAGCTGTGACAGGGGGCTCTGGCTACACCTTC. This encodes CASSVAVTGGSGYTF. Variable domain in full (rest from reference TRBV9 and TRBJ1-2): DSGVTQTPKHLITATGQRVTLRCSPRSGDLSVYWYQQSLDQGLQFLIQYYNGEERAKGNILERFSAQQFPDLHSELNLSSLELGDSALYFCASSVAVTGGSGYTFGSGTRLTVV.

The chain couples TRBV3-1 to TRBJ2-3; perhaps D is TRBD1 or TRBD2 (6 bases each). The CDR3 runs to 13 residues. The germline V gene encodes CDR1 LGHDT and CDR2 YNNKEL (reference sequence). Trimming took 3 bases from V and 4 from J, leaving 8 bases between them. CDR3 sequence (DNA): TGTGCCAGCAGCCAGGGGGGCTCAGATACGCAGTATTTT. This translates into CASSQGGSDTQYF.

The chain joins TRBV9 to TRBJ2-4; perhaps TRBD2 as D (7 bases). The CDR3 loop spans 15 amino acids. Germline lookup yields CDR1 SGDLS and CDR2 YYNGEE. Trimming took 5 bases from V and 7 from J, leaving 19 bases between them. CDR3 amino acids: CASSGGGGRPNIQYF. In DNA form, the CDR3 reads TGTGCCAGCAGTGGAGGGGGAGGGCGACCCAACATTCAGTACTTC.

In its sample, this clonotype was seen a few times. The CDR3 region is CSAREQGAMNTEAFF. CDR3 nucleotide sequence: TGCAGTGCTAGAGAACAGGGTGCCATGAACACTGAAGCTTTCTTT. The chain has TRBV20-1 and TRBJ1-1; TRBD1 is a possible D gene (6 bases). Germline V gene data show CDR1 as DFQATT and CDR2 as SNEGSKA (reference sequence). This CDR3 is 15 amino acids long. V lost 0 bases and J lost 0, with 11 bases in between.

J is TRBJ1-4 and V is TRBV9; D gene uncertain. The CDR3 contains 12 residues. Trimming left V 3 bases short and J 5 bases short, with 5 bases between. Germline V gene lookup returns CDR1 SGDLS and CDR2 YYNGEE. For the CDR3, the DNA is TGTGCCAGCAGCGCAGCCAATGAAAAACTGTTTTTT. Protein product: CASSAANEKLFF.

The chain joins TRBV12-3 or TRBV12-4 to TRBJ1-2, with D hard to call. Trimming removed 3 bases at V and 8 bases at J, with 13 bases between. CDR3 length: 13 amino acids. The CDR3 nucleotides read TGTGCCAGCAGTTTTGAAGACTCTGGCGGCTACACCTTC. As protein: CASSFEDSGGYTF.

V is TRBV5-1 and J is TRBJ1-2, with 7 bases identical to TRBD1. The CDR3 runs to 16 residues. Germline values: CDR1 SGHRS, CDR2 YFSETQ. J was trimmed by 5 bases and V by 3 bases; bases with no gene match: 13. The CDR3 here is CASSSTTGYDPYGYTF. DNA for the CDR3: TGCGCCAGCAGCTCAACGACAGGGTATGACCCTTATGGCTACACCTTC.

The chain employs TRBV7-3 and TRBJ1-2, with unresolved D. V was pared by 4 bases and J by 4 bases, with 16 bases between. This CDR3 is 15 amino acids long. Germline CDR1 SGHTA, CDR2 FQGTGA. CDR3 sequence reads: CASSSGGGGIYGYTF. Written as DNA, the CDR3 is TGTGCCAGCAGCTCCGGCGGTGGTGGAATCTATGGCTACACCTTC.

This clonotype was observed once. The chain combines TRBV5-1 with TRBJ2-1; either TRBD1 or TRBD2 may fit D (5 bases each). Germline CDR1 and CDR2: SGHRS and YFSETQ. Trimming stripped 2 bases from V and 2 bases from J, with 14 bases between. CDR3 length: 16 residues. The CDR3 loop reads CASSLIGAAAYNEQFF. The CDR3 coding sequence is TGCGCCAGCAGCTTAATCGGGGCGGCCGCCTACAATGAGCAGTTCTTC.

The CDR3 spells CSVEGRLAGALVQNEQFF. CDR3 DNA: TGCAGCGTTGAAGGTCGACTAGCGGGGGCCCTGGTTCAGAATGAGCAGTTCTTC. J is TRBJ2-1 and V is TRBV29-1; 12 nucleotides line up with TRBD2. Germline assignment: CDR1 SQVTM and CDR2 ANQGSEA. This CDR3 region has 18 residues. V was pared by 1 base and J by 7 bases, with 14 bases of the junction left unmatched.

This clonotype was observed a handful of times. The chain has TRBV20-1 and TRBJ2-7, with 8 positions matching TRBD1. The CDR3 consists of 14 residues. V dropped 3 bases and J dropped 3; count of bases not matched to a gene: 7. CDR1 is DFQATT, CDR2 SNEGSKA, per germline (reference sequence). The CDR3 here is CSASLETGDYEQYF. The CDR3, as DNA: TGCAGTGCTAGTCTAGAGACAGGGGACTACGAGCAGTACTTC.

This clonotype showed up just a few times. The chain employs TRBV2 and TRBJ2-1; possibly TRBD1 for D (5 bases). Germline-derived CDR1 and CDR2 are SNHLY and FYNNEI. The CDR3 spans 13 residues. The germline V and J ends were trimmed by 4 bases and 5 bases, with 9 bases remaining between them. The CDR3, as DNA: TGTGCCAGCAGTGGACAGCTTAACAATGAGCAGTTCTTC. Its translation is CASSGQLNNEQFF.

The V and J genes are TRBV7-3 and TRBJ1-1, with D unresolved. Trimming cost V 5 bases and J 5 bases, with 12 bases left between them. Germline CDR1 and CDR2: SGHTA and FQGTGA. The CDR3 consists of 13 residues. This chain's CDR3 is CASSPQTGTEAFF. CDR3 bases: TGTGCCAGCAGCCCCCAGACGGGTACTGAAGCTTTCTTT. Drawing the rest from reference TRBV7-3 and TRBJ1-1, the complete variable domain is GAGVSQTPSNKVTEKGKYVELRCDPISGHTALYWYRQSLGQGPEFLIYFQGTGAADDSGLPNDRFFAVRPEGSVSTLKIQRTERGDSAVYLCASSPQTGTEAFFGQGTRLTVV.

In this sample, this clonotype turned up a few times. The chain carries TRBV9 and TRBJ2-1, with D perhaps matching TRBD2 (6 bases). The CDR3 spans 13 residues. The V gene lost 4 bases and the J gene lost 9 bases, with 14 bases spanning the gap. The germline gives CDR1 SGDLS, CDR2 YYNGEE. CDR3 in amino acids: CASSPTSLTEQFF. The CDR3 nucleotides are TGTGCCAGCAGCCCTACTAGCCTCACTGAGCAGTTCTTC.

V gene TRBV7-4 combines with J gene TRBJ2-3; no reliable D call. The V gene lost 7 bases and the J gene lost 4 bases, with 9 bases spanning the gap. Germline CDR1 is SGHVT and CDR2 is SQSDAQ. This CDR3 has 12 residues. CDR3 bases: TGTGCCAGCACCTATCCTCCAGATACGCAGTATTTT. Amino acid sequence: CASTYPPDTQYF.

The CDR3, as DNA: TGTGCCAGCAGCTCCCTAGCGGGTGTGGGTGAGCAGTACTTC. Translating gives CASSSLAGVGEQYF. V usage is TRBV5-5 and J usage is TRBJ2-7; 8 bases map to TRBD2. This CDR3 has 14 residues. The junction had 9 bases not matched to a gene; V was cut back by 3 bases and J by 7 bases. The germline gives CDR1 SGHKS, CDR2 YYEKEE (reference sequence). Complete variable domain (other parts from reference TRBV5-5 and TRBJ2-7): DAGVTQSPTHLIKTRGQQVTLRCSPISGHKSVSWYQQVLGQGPQFIFQYYEKEERGRGNFPDRFSARQFPNYSSELNVNALLLGDSALYLCASSSLAGVGEQYFGPGTRLTVT.

The chain uses TRBV28 and TRBJ1-2, with 8 bases lining up with TRBD1. Germline CDR1 is MDHEN and CDR2 is SYDVKM. V lost 2 bases, J lost 6 bases, and 17 bases stayed unmatched. The CDR3 is 18 amino acids. CDR3 in DNA: TGTGCCAGCAGTTTAAGCGCGGGACAGGTTATCGGCTCTGATGGCTACACCTTC. This codes for CASSLSAGQVIGSDGYTF.

This rearrangement joins TRBV3-1 to TRBJ1-1; tentative D call: TRBD1 (5 bases). Trimming left V 3 bases short and J 0 bases short, with 17 bases between. The CDR3 loop spans 17 amino acids. Per the germline V gene, CDR1 is LGHDT and CDR2 is YNNKEL (reference sequence). The CDR3 loop reads CASSHGRGSGLNTEAFF. The CDR3 DNA is TGTGCCAGCAGCCACGGGAGGGGATCGGGCCTGAACACTGAAGCTTTCTTT.

This chain connects TRBV7-9 to TRBJ1-4; D is undetermined. In germline, CDR1 is SEHNR, CDR2 FQNEAQ (reference sequence). Trimming pared 4 bases from V and 4 bases from J, leaving 13 bases between. The CDR3 covers 15 residues. DNA for the CDR3: TGTGCCAGCAGCTCGCTGGGAGGGATTAATGAAAAACTGTTTTTT. Translated, it gives CASSSLGGINEKLFF.

CDR3 DNA: TGTGCCAGCGAAGGGGACGAAAAACTGTTTTTT. It yields the protein CASEGDEKLFF. The chain is built from TRBV7-9 and TRBJ1-4; tentative D call: TRBD1 (5 bases). V lost 8 bases and J 8 bases, leaving 9 bases between the germline ends. This CDR3 has 11 amino acids. In germline, CDR1 is SEHNR, CDR2 FQNEAQ (reference sequence).

In its sample, this clonotype was seen many times. CDR3 residues: CSASGTDQETQYF. CDR3 sequence (DNA): TGCAGTGCTTCCGGGACAGATCAAGAGACCCAGTACTTC. The rearrangement joins TRBV20-1 to TRBJ2-5, with 7 bases aligning to TRBD1. The CDR3 sequence is 13 residues long. Germline V lookup: CDR1 DFQATT, CDR2 SNEGSKA (reference sequence). The V gene end was trimmed by 5 bases and the J gene end by 2 bases; junction bases not matched to a gene: 5.

DNA for the CDR3: TGTGCCAGCTCACCACAGAGAGCTAACACTGAAGCTTTCTTT. Translating gives CASSPQRANTEAFF. This chain links TRBV18 with TRBJ1-1; D remains ambiguous. V dropped 1 base and J dropped 2 bases, with 8 bases sitting between them. The CDR3 contains 14 residues. Per the germline V gene, CDR1 is KGHSH and CDR2 is LQKENI.